This paragraph reports one T cell receptor (beta chain). This sample is part of a study of control samples from healthy donors and cancer patients. Produced via immunoSEQ multiplex PCR; TCRdb's table is partial and in-frame only. Of approximately 120,000 clones listed, roughly 84% are singletons. This sequence originates from a man younger than 30 in good health. The material sequenced was blood.

The CDR3: CATETGGRHTEAFF. As DNA, the CDR3 is TGTGCCACGGAGACAGGGGGGAGACACACTGAAGCTTTCTTT. The chain combines TRBV19 with TRBJ1-1, with 9 nucleotides matching TRBD1. The length of the CDR3 is 14 residues. Germline V gene data show CDR1 as LNHDA and CDR2 as SQIVND (reference sequence). V trimming: 10 bases; J trimming: 3 bases; junction bases outside the gene matches: 9.